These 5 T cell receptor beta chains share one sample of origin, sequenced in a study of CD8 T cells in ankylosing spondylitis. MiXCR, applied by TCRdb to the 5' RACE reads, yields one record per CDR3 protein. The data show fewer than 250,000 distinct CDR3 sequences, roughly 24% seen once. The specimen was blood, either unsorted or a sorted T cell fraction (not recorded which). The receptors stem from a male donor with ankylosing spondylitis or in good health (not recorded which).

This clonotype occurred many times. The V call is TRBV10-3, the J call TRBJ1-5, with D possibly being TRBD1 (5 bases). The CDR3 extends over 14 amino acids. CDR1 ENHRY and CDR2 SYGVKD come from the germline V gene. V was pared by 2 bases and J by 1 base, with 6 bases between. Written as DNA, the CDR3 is TGTGCCATCAGTGAGGACAGAAGCAATCAGCCCCAGCATTTT. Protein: CAISEDRSNQPQHF.

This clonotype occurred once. The CDR3 nucleotides are TGTGCCAGCAGCGCCAGACAGGGGAAGGAGACCCAGTACTTC. Amino acid sequence: CASSARQGKETQYF. The V gene is TRBV5-5, the J gene TRBJ2-5; TRBD1 matches at 8 bases. Trimming took 4 bases from V and 5 from J; bases not matched to a gene: 7. Germline V gene sequence: CDR1 SGHKS, CDR2 YYEKEE (reference sequence). This CDR3 has 14 residues.

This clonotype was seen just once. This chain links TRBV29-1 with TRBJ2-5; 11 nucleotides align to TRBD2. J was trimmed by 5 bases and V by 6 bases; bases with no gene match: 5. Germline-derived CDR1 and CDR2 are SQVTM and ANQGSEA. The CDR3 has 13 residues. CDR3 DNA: TGCAGCGTCCTACTAGCGGGGGAGGAGACCCAGTACTTC. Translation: CSVLLAGEETQYF.

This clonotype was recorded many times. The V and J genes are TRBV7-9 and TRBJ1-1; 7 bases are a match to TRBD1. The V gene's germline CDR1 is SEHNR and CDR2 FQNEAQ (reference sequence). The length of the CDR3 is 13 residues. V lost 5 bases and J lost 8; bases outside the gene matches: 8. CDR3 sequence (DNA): TGTGCCAGCAGCGACCGGACAGGAGTAGAAGCTTTCTTT. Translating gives CASSDRTGVEAFF.

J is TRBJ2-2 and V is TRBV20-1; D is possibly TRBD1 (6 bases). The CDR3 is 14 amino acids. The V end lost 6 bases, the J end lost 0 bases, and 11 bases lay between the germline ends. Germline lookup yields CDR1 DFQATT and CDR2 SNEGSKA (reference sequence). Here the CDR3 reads CSAKQGSNTGELFF. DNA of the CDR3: TGCAGTGCGAAACAGGGTTCGAACACCGGGGAGCTGTTTTTT.